Following are 27 T cell receptor beta chains from one sample sequenced in a study of cytomegalovirus exposure and HLA in healthy donors. Both 60 Vbeta primers and 13 Jbeta primers went into the PCR. Here immunoSEQ multiplex PCR was the method, and the copy in TCRdb shows in-frame clones only, minus some. The sample includes fewer than 250,000 clones, under 85% seen only once; the top ten take 1.5% to 2%. The sequenced sample consisted of PBMCs. The receptors originated from a young woman in good health and CMV-seronegative.

The rearrangement links TRBV5-4 to TRBJ2-1, with D perhaps TRBD1 (7 bases). Germline CDR1 and CDR2: SGHNT and YYREEE (reference sequence). The V and J ends lost 0 bases and 4 bases respectively, with 14 bases between them. The CDR3 length is 16 residues. The CDR3 DNA reads as TGTGCCAGCAGCTTGGCTCAGGGGGGTTGGTACAATGAGCAGTTCTTC. Translating it yields CASSLAQGGWYNEQFF. Using reference TRBV5-4 and TRBJ2-1 for the parts outside the CDR3, the full variable domain is ETGVTQSPTHLIKTRGQQVTLRCSSQSGHNTVSWYQQALGQGPQFIFQYYREEENGRGNFPPRFSGLQFPNYSSELNVNALELDDSALYLCASSLAQGGWYNEQFFGPGTRLTVL.

The genes are TRBV6-5 and TRBJ1-4; D is ambiguous. Trimming left V 5 bases short and J 16 bases short, with 23 bases between. The CDR3 extends over 14 amino acids. The germline gives CDR1 MNHEY, CDR2 SVGAGI. The CDR3 DNA reads as TGTGCCAGCAGTGCGCACCAAGAGGAAGGCCCTCAGTTTTTT. Encoded protein: CASSAHQEEGPQFF.

The chain links TRBV9 to TRBJ1-1; TRBD1 matches 12 bases. CDR3 length: 20 residues. Germline V gene lookup returns CDR1 SGDLS and CDR2 YYNGEE. V gave up 2 bases and J gave up 1 base; unmatched junction bases: 15. For the CDR3, the DNA is TGTGCCAGCAGCGTGGGACAGGGGGCGCGGGAAGGTAAAAAGAACACTGAAGCTTTCTTT. Its protein is CASSVGQGAREGKKNTEAFF.

The chain's CDR3 is CASSGDRYNEQFF. DNA of the CDR3: TGTGCCAGCAGCGGAGACAGATACAATGAGCAGTTCTTC. The gene calls are TRBV11-2 and TRBJ2-1, with a weak D call TRBD1 (5 bases). Trimming pared 5 bases from V and 4 bases from J, leaving 9 bases between. Per germline, CDR1 SGHAT and CDR2 FQNNGV. The CDR3 sequence is 13 residues long.

The rearrangement joins TRBV4-1 to TRBJ1-5, with 7 bases fitting TRBD1. V shed 3 bases, J shed 4 bases, and the junction held 6 bases outside the gene matches. The CDR3 length is 15 residues. Germline V gives CDR1 MGHRA, CDR2 YSYEKL. The CDR3 region has the DNA TGCGCCAGCAGCCAGGGCCGGGACAGTAATCAGCCCCAGCATTTT. Translated, it gives CASSQGRDSNQPQHF.

The rearrangement joins TRBV10-3 to TRBJ2-7; D might be TRBD1 (6 bases). Germline V gene lookup returns CDR1 ENHRY and CDR2 SYGVKD. The CDR3 contains 12 residues. The germline V and J ends were trimmed by 8 bases and 5 bases, with 13 bases remaining between them. Here the CDR3 reads CAISGTPNEQYF. The CDR3 DNA reads TGTGCCATCTCCGGGACACCCAACGAGCAGTACTTC.

This clone was counted once. The sample contains more than one DNA sequence encoding this CDR3. This chain uses TRBV19 with TRBJ2-7; 10 positions match TRBD1. Unmatched junction bases numbered 5, after V lost 7 bases and J lost 2 bases. The CDR3 sequence is 14 residues long. Per germline, CDR1 LNHDA and CDR2 SQIVND (reference sequence). The DNA for the CDR3 is TGTGCCAGTACCCCCGGACAGGGGGCCTACGAGCAGTACTTC. Encoded protein: CASTPGQGAYEQYF.

The J gene is TRBJ2-7, the V gene TRBV9, with D possibly TRBD1 on 6 matching bases. Trimming stripped 0 bases from V and 1 base from J, with 20 bases between. CDR3 size: 18 residues. Germline CDR1 is SGDLS and CDR2 is YYNGEE. CDR3 region: CASSVARDPGTPSYEQYF. The DNA for the CDR3 is TGTGCCAGCAGCGTAGCCAGAGACCCCGGGACACCTTCCTACGAGCAGTACTTC. The variable domain in full, completed from reference TRBV9 and TRBJ2-7, reads DSGVTQTPKHLITATGQRVTLRCSPRSGDLSVYWYQQSLDQGLQFLIQYYNGEERAKGNILERFSAQQFPDLHSELNLSSLELGDSALYFCASSVARDPGTPSYEQYFGPGTRLTVT.

V usage is TRBV4-3 and J usage is TRBJ2-5, with 9 bases that match TRBD2. The germline V gene has CDR1 LGHNA and CDR2 YSLEER. V was pared by 1 base and J by 3 bases, with 6 bases of the junction left unmatched. This CDR3 region has 16 residues. CDR3 residues: CASSQVTRLAEETQYF. The CDR3, as DNA: TGCGCCAGCAGCCAAGTAACAAGACTAGCGGAAGAGACCCAGTACTTC.

V gene TRBV7-3 combines with J gene TRBJ2-3; 9 nucleotides agree with TRBD1. Trimming at V came to 5 bases and at J to 4 bases, leaving 16 bases not matched to a gene. The CDR3 totals 18 residues. Germline loops: CDR1 SGHTA, CDR2 FQGTGA. The CDR3 DNA reads as TGTGCCAGCAGCCCGGGACAGGGATCGTATTTATGGTCAGATACGCAGTATTTT. Its protein is CASSPGQGSYLWSDTQYF.

This rearrangement joins TRBV4-2 to TRBJ2-4, with TRBD2 identical over 16 bases. V was pared by 0 bases and J by 3 bases, with 8 bases of the junction left unmatched. This CDR3 is built from 20 residues. CDR1 is LGHNA, CDR2 YNFKEQ, per germline. The CDR3 DNA sequence: TGTGCCAGCAGCCAAGATCTTGGGACTAGCGGGAGGGGGGACAAAAACATTCAGTACTTC. It specifies CASSQDLGTSGRGDKNIQYF.

This chain connects TRBV4-3 to TRBJ2-3; the match to TRBD2 covers 8 bases. This CDR3 has 15 amino acids. Germline V gene lookup returns CDR1 LGHNA and CDR2 YSLEER. The V gene end was trimmed by 6 bases and the J gene end by 5 bases; junction bases not matched to a gene: 10. For the CDR3, the DNA is TGCGCCAGCAGTAAGAGAATAGCGGGGAAAGATACGCAGTATTTT. Translating it yields CASSKRIAGKDTQYF.

V and J are TRBV2 and TRBJ1-5; D not certain. The CDR3 contains 15 residues. Trimming took off 7 bases at V and 3 bases at J, with 16 bases between the two ends. Looked up from germline, CDR1 is SNHLY and CDR2 is FYNNEI. The CDR3, as DNA: TGTGCCAGCAACCGGGAAGGGCCTAACAATCAGCCCCAGCATTTT. Its protein product is CASNREGPNNQPQHF.

The chain combines TRBV5-8 with TRBJ2-3; 7 positions match TRBD2. Germline CDR1 SGHTS, CDR2 YDEGEE. The CDR3 consists of 18 residues. Germline trimming cut 0 bases from V and 0 bases from J; bases unmatched to any gene: 10. CDR3 coding DNA: TGTGCCAGCAGCTTGGAGGGGAGGGGCCGCCCTAGCACAGATACGCAGTATTTT. Residues: CASSLEGRGRPSTDTQYF.

The sample holds a few counts of this clone. The V gene is TRBV7-9, the J gene TRBJ1-1; D remains ambiguous. This CDR3 is 13 amino acids long. Germline V CDR1 and CDR2: SEHNR, FQNEAQ (reference sequence). V lost 3 bases, J lost 0 bases, and 5 bases lay in between. CDR3 nucleotides: TGTGCCAGCAGCTTTGTCTTGAACACTGAAGCTTTCTTT. Protein product: CASSFVLNTEAFF.

This chain links TRBV10-1 with TRBJ2-1, with 10 bases aligning to TRBD2. Trimming removed 6 bases from V and 9 bases from J; junction bases left unmatched: 14. Germline V gene data show CDR1 as WNHNN and CDR2 as SYGVQD (reference sequence). The CDR3 extends over 16 amino acids. The CDR3 reads CASSEELAGAGGEQFF. CDR3 DNA sequence: TGCGCCAGCAGCGAGGAGCTAGCGGGAGCAGGGGGTGAGCAGTTCTTC.

The rearrangement links TRBV7-3 to TRBJ2-3; TRBD1 might be the D (5 bases). The CDR3 has 13 residues. V lost 2 bases, J lost 6 bases, and 9 bases lay in between. Germline V gene data show CDR1 as SGHTA and CDR2 as FQGTGA. CDR3 sequence (DNA): TGTGCCAGCAGCTTACTAACAGGCGATACGCAGTATTTT. It codes for CASSLLTGDTQYF.

The rearrangement joins TRBV27 to TRBJ1-1; D remains unclear. This CDR3 is built from 14 residues. Trimming removed 0 bases at V and 3 bases at J, with 8 bases between. The germline gives CDR1 MNHEY, CDR2 SMNVEV (reference sequence). The CDR3, as DNA: TGTGCCAGCAGTTTATCTATAGGAGACACTGAAGCTTTCTTT. It translates to CASSLSIGDTEAFF.

There are a few counts of this clone. J is TRBJ2-7 and V is TRBV4-1; 8 nucleotides agree with TRBD1. CDR3 length: 16 amino acids. V was pared by 4 bases and J by 2 bases, with 10 bases of the junction left unmatched. CDR1 is MGHRA and CDR2 is YSYEKL in the germline V gene. This CDR3 reads CASSPIPGQGTYEQYF. DNA for the CDR3: TGCGCCAGCAGCCCGATTCCTGGACAGGGAACCTACGAGCAGTACTTC.

The V gene is TRBV19, the J gene TRBJ1-1, with 7 bases lining up with TRBD1. This CDR3 is 13 amino acids long. Trimming cost V 9 bases and J 0 bases; bases outside gene matches: 4. From germline, CDR1 is LNHDA and CDR2 SQIVND (reference sequence). CDR3 protein: CASGDRVNTEAFF. The DNA of the CDR3 is TGTGCCAGCGGGGACAGAGTGAACACTGAAGCTTTCTTT.

The chain recombines TRBV27 with TRBJ1-1, with D perhaps TRBD1 (6 bases). The CDR3 extends over 14 amino acids. The germline CDR1 and CDR2 sequences are MNHEY and SMNVEV (reference sequence). V lost 2 bases and J lost 1, with 8 bases in between. CDR3 in DNA: TGTGCCAGCAGTTTAGGCAGGGGGAACACTGAAGCTTTCTTT. Amino acids: CASSLGRGNTEAFF.

V is TRBV2 and J is TRBJ2-3; D might be TRBD1 (6 bases). V was clipped by 7 bases and J by 7 bases, with 21 bases between them. Germline V gene lookup returns CDR1 SNHLY and CDR2 FYNNEI. The CDR3 contains 15 residues. The CDR3 sequence: CASTLMQGRGNTQYF. The DNA of the CDR3 is TGTGCCAGCACCCTTATGCAGGGTAGGGGGAATACGCAGTATTTT.

The CDR3 loop is CASSLSSYGTGSGELFF. The CDR3 region has the DNA TGTGCCAGCAGCTTAAGTTCATACGGGACAGGGTCCGGGGAGCTGTTTTTT. The chain has TRBV5-5 and TRBJ2-2, with 9 positions matching TRBD1. CDR1 SGHKS and CDR2 YYEKEE come from the germline V gene (reference sequence). V lost 2 bases, J lost 6 bases, and 11 bases stayed unmatched. CDR3 length: 17 amino acids.

This rearrangement joins TRBV28 to TRBJ2-1; maybe TRBD2 (5 bases). From germline, CDR1 is MDHEN and CDR2 SYDVKM. V was cut by 6 bases and J by 0 bases, with 15 bases left in between. The CDR3 loop spans 16 amino acids. The CDR3 region has the DNA TGTGCCAGCAGCGCCGCCGTTGGGAGCTCCTACAATGAGCAGTTCTTC. Protein: CASSAAVGSSYNEQFF.

The V gene is TRBV19, the J gene TRBJ2-5, with 9 bases aligning to TRBD1. The CDR3 runs 14 residues. The V gene end was trimmed by 3 bases and the J gene end by 4 bases; junction bases not matched to a gene: 3. Germline V gene sequence: CDR1 LNHDA, CDR2 SQIVND (reference sequence). In DNA form, the CDR3 reads TGTGCCAGTAGTATCGGGGGACAGGGAGAGACCCAGTACTTC. Translating it yields CASSIGGQGETQYF.

V and J are TRBV7-6 and TRBJ2-1, with 12 positions matching TRBD2. CDR3 length equals 15 residues. The V gene's germline CDR1 is SGHVS and CDR2 FNYEAQ. Losses at the gene ends were 1 base for V and 7 bases for J; bases not matched to a gene: 2. For the CDR3, the DNA is TGTGCCAGCAGCTTAGGACTAGCGGGAGTAAATGAGCAGTTCTTC. This encodes CASSLGLAGVNEQFF.

This chain connects TRBV2 to TRBJ2-5; TRBD1 aligns across 10 bases. This CDR3 comprises 16 residues. Germline V gene sequence: CDR1 SNHLY, CDR2 FYNNEI. V gave up 6 bases and J gave up 2 bases; unmatched junction bases: 9. CDR3 residues: CASSRSGTGAQETQYF. CDR3 in DNA: TGTGCCAGCAGCAGATCCGGGACAGGGGCACAAGAGACCCAGTACTTC.